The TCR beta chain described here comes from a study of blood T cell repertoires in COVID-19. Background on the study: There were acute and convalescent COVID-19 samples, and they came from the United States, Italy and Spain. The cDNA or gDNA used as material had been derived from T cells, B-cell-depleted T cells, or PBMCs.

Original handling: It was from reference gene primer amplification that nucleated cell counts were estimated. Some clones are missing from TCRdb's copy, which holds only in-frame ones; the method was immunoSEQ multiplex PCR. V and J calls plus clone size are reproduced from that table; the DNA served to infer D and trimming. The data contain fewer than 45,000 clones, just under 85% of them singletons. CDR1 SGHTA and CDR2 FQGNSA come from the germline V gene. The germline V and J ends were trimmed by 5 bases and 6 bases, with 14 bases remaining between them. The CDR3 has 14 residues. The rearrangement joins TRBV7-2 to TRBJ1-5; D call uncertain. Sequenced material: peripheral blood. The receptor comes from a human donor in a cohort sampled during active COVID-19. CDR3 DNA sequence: TGTGCCAGCAGCGCAATGTTGCCGGGTCAGCCCCAGCATTTT. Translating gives CASSAMLPGQPQHF. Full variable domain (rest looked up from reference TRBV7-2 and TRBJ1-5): GAGVSQSPSNKVTEKGKDVELRCDPISGHTALYWYRQSLGQGLEFLIYFQGNSAPDKSGLPSDRFSAERTGGSVSTLTIQRTQQEDSAVYLCASSAMLPGQPQHFGDGTRLSIL.